This entry is about one TCR beta chain. As yet, its antigen is unknown. The CDR3 contains 12 residues. The germline gives CDR1 ENHRY, CDR2 SYGVKD. Trimming pared 6 bases from V and 5 bases from J, leaving 8 bases between. Described treatment: around 19 received Ad26.COV2.S at low or high dose, single or two shots; 5 received placebo; per-sample allocation not given. Sampling happened 63 days after the first vaccine or placebo injection. This sample was included in a study of Ad26.COV2.S vaccination and SARS-CoV-2 variants. About the research overall: Donor was assigned to the Ad26.COV2.S arm of trial COV1001. The vaccine Ad26.COV2.S was put into the muscle once, or twice with 56 days between. Findings of the study overall: Measurement of non-spike TCR breadth gave similar results in vaccine and placebo recipients.

Produced via immunoSEQ multiplex PCR; TCRdb's table is partial and in-frame only. The sample lists hundreds of thousands of clones; 89% were seen once. The receptor's source is a person aged 18-65 years who received the Ad26.COV2.S COVID-19 vaccine or a placebo. Material: peripheral blood, obtained in a trial of Ad26.COV2.S vaccine versus placebo. The J gene is TRBJ1-5, the V gene TRBV10-3; tentatively, D is TRBD1 (5 bases). The CDR3 sequence is CAIRDTDQPQHF. DNA of the CDR3: TGTGCCATCAGGGACACCGATCAGCCCCAGCATTTT.